The clone carrying this T cell receptor beta chain was counted only a few times. Its antigen remains unknown. cDNA reverse transcribed from extracted RNA served as the sequencing template. Profiled with immunoSEQ multiplex PCR; TCRdb holds only in-frame clones, not every one. The sample has 150,000 to 250,000 clones, 50% to 60% seen once. These data belong to a study of CD8+ T cells in alopecia areata. Findings and caveats of the study: It was less clear whether patients shared TCRs than it was in mice, possibly because of HLA. Sequencing of scalp samples also captures resident alphabeta T cells of normal skin. Normal scalp showed lower clonality than lesional scalp, especially alopecia totalis/universalis.

The treatment: oral pan-JAK inhibitor, 5-10 mg twice daily. V dropped 4 bases and J dropped 2; count of bases not matched to a gene: 8. The CDR3 length is 15 residues. In germline, CDR1 is SGHDN, CDR2 FVKESK. This clonotype was sampled from a human donor with alopecia areata. The specimen comprised CD4+ T cells sorted from blood, sampled at week 4, from a patient treated with tofacitinib. The V and J genes are TRBV14 and TRBJ2-7, with 7 bases that match TRBD1. The CDR3 sequence is CASSLWGQIAYEQYF. The CDR3 DNA reads as TGTGCCAGCAGCCTTTGGGGACAGATAGCCTACGAGCAGTACTTC.